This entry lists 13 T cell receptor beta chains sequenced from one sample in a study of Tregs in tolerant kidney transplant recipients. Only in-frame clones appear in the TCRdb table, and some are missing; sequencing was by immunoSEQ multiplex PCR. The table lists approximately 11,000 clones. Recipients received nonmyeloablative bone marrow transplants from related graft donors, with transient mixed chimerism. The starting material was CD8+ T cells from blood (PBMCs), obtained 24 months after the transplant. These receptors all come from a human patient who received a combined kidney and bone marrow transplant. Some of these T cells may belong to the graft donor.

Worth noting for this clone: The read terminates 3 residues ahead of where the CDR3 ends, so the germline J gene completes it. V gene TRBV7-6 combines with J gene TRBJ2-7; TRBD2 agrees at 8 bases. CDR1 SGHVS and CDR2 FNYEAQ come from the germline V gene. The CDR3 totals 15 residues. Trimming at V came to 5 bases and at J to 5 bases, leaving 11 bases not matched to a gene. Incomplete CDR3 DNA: TGTGCCAGCAGCCCAACTAGCGGTGCAAAGGACGAG. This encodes CASSPTSGAKDE. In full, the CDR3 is CASSPTSGAKDEQYF.

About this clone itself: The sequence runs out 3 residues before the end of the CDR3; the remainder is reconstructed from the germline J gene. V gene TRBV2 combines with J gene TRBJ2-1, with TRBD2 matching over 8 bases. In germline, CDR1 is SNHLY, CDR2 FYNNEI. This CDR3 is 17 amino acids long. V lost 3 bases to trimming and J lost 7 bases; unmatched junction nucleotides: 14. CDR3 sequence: CASSDQPGLGGLNEQFF. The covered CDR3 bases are TGTGCCAGCAGTGACCAACCGGGACTAGGAGGGTTGAATGAG.

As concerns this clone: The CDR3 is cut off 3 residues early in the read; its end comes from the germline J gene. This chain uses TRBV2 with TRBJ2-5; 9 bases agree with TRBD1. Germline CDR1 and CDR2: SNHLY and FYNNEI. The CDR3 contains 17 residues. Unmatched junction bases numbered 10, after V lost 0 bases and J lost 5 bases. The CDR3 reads CASSEALRTGAMETQYF. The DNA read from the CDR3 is TGTGCCAGCAGTGAAGCGCTTCGGACAGGGGCCATGGAGACC.

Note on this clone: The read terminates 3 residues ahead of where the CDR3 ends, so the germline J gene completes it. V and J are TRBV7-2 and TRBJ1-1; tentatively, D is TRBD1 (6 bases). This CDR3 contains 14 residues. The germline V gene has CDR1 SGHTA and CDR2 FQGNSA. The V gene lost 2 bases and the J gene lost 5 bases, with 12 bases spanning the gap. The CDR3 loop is CASSLYRDGTEAFF. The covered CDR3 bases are TGTGCCAGCAGCTTATACAGGGACGGGACTGAA.

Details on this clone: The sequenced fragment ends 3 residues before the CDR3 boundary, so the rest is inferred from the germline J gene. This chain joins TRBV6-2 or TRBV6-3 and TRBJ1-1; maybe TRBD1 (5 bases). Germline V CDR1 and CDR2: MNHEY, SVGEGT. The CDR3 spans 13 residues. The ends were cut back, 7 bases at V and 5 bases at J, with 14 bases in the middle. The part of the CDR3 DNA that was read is TGTGCCAGCACCAAGGACACCTGGACTGAA. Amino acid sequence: CASTKDTWTE. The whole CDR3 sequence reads CASTKDTWTEAFF.

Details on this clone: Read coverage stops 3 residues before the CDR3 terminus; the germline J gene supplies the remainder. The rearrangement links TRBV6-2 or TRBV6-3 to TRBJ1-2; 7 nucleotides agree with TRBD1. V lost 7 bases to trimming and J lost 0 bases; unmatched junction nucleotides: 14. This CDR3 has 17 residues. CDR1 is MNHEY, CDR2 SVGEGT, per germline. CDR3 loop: CASTTGPGQSPNYGYTF. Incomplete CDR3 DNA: TGTGCCAGCACCACGGGCCCGGGACAGAGTCCTAACTATGGC.

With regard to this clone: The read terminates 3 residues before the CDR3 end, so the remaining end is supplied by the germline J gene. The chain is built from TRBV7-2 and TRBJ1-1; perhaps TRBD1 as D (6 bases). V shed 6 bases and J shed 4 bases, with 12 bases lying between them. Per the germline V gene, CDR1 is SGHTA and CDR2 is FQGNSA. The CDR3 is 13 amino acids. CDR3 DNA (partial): TGTGCCAGCAGTACAGGGATGGGCACTGAA. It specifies CASSTGMGTE. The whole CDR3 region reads CASSTGMGTEAFF.

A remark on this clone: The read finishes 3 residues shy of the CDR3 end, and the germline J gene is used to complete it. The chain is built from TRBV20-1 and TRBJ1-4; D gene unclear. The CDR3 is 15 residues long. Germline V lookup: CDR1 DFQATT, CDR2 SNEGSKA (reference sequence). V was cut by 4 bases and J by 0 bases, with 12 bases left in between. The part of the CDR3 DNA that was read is TGCAGTGCTATCACCAACGTAGCAACTAATGAAAAA. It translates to CSAITNVATNEK. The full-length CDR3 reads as CSAITNVATNEKLFF.

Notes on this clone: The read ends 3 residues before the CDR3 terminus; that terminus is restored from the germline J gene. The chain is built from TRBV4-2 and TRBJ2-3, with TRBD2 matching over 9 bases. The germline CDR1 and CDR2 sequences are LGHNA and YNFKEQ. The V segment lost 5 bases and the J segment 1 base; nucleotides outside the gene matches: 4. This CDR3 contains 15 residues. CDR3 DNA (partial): TGTGCCAGCAGCTCCTGGACTAGCGGCACAGATACG. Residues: CASSSWTSGTDT. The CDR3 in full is CASSSWTSGTDTQYF.

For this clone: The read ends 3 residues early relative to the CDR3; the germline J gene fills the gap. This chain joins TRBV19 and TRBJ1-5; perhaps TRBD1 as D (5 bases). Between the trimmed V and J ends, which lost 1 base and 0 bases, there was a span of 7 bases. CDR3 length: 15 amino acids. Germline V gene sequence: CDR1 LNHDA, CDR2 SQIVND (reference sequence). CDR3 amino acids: CASSIVDSSNQPQHF. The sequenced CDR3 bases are TGTGCCAGTAGTATAGTCGACAGTAGCAATCAGCCC.

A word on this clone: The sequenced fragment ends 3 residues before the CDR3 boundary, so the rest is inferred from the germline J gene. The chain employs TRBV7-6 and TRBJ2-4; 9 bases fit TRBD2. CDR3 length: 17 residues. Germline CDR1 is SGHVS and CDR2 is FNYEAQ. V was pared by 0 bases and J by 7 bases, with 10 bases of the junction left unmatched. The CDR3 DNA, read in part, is TGTGCCAGCAGCTTAGCTCCGGCTAGCGGGAAAGCGAACATT. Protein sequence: CASSLAPASGKANI. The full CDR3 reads CASSLAPASGKANIQYF.

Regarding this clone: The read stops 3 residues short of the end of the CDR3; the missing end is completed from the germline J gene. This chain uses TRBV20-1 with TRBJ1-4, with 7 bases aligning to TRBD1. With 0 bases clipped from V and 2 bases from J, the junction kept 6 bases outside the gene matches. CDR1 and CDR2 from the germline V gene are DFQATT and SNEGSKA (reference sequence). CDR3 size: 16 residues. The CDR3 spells CSARDQGEATNEKLFF. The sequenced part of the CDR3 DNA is TGCAGTGCTAGAGATCAGGGGGAGGCGACTAATGAAAAA.

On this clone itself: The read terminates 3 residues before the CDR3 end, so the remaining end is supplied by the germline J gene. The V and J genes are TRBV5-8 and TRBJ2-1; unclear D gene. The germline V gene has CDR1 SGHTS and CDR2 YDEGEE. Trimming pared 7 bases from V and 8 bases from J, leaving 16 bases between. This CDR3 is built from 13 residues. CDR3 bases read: TGTGCCAGCTCCCCCGCACTGCTCGATGAG. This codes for CASSPALLDE. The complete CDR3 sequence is CASSPALLDEQFF.